These T cell receptor beta chains were read from a single sample in a study of blood T cell repertoires in COVID-19. Repertoires were generated with immunoSEQ multiplex PCR, while TCRdb's copy carries only in-frame clones and drops some. The data contain 200,000 or so clones, around 82% of them seen just once; the ten biggest clones take up about 7.2%. Input material: PBMCs or T cells enriched from blood (not recorded which). All receptors derive from a woman in her 40s with acute COVID-19. CDR3s include the opening cysteine and the closing phenylalanine or tryptophan. The D gene is left open where the match is weak. The size entry is marked missing in some rows and otherwise reads once, few, many or a size class.

D gene,clone size,J gene,V gene,CDR3 DNA,CDR3 protein
TRBD1,-,TRBJ2-4,TRBV6-5,TGTGCCAGCAGTCACAGGGGGCAGGCCAAAAACATTCAGTACTTC,CASSHRGQAKNIQYF
TRBD2,-,TRBJ2-7,TRBV19,TGTGCCAGTAGTCCCCGGGGGGGAGAATCCTACGAGCAGTACTTC,CASSPRGGESYEQYF
-,-,TRBJ1-4,TRBV18,TGTGTCAGCTCCGCTAATGAAAAACTGTTTTTT,CVSSANEKLFF
TRBD1,-,TRBJ2-5,TRBV7-8,TGTGCCAGCAGCTTATCAGGTCGGACAGGGGGCCAAGAGACCCAGTACTTC,CASSLSGRTGGQETQYF
TRBD1,-,TRBJ2-4,TRBV6-5,TGTGCCAGCGGGGACAGGGGAGGTATCAAAAACATTCAGTACTTC,CASGDRGGIKNIQYF
TRBD2,-,TRBJ2-1,TRBV10-3,TGTGCCATCAGGGGGGGGACCTCCTACAATGAGCAGTTCTTC,CAIRGGTSYNEQFF
TRBD1,-,TRBJ2-7,TRBV9,TGTGCCAGCAGCCCTCGACAGGGGGCAGGTCGCTCCTACGAGCAGTACTTC,CASSPRQGAGRSYEQYF
TRBD1,-,TRBJ1-2,TRBV29-1,TGCAGCGTTGCGGGACAGGGTTTCTATGGCTACACCTTC,CSVAGQGFYGYTF
-,-,TRBJ2-2,TRBV7-3,TGTGCCAGCAGCTTTTCAGGGGCCACCGGGGAGCTGTTTTTT,CASSFSGATGELFF
-,-,TRBJ1-6,TRBV19,TGTGCCAGTAACACCGACATCCTTGGGTCCTCCTATAATTCACCCCTCCACTTT,CASNTDILGSSYNSPLHF
-,-,TRBJ2-7,TRBV29-1,TGCAGCGTTGGATCGGGCGGGAACCACGAGCAGTACTTC,CSVGSGGNHEQYF
-,once,TRBJ1-1,TRBV11-2,TGTGCCAGCAGCCCAATCAGGGGCGACCAAGCTTTCTTT,CASSPIRGDQAFF
TRBD1,-,TRBJ2-6,TRBV2,TGTGCCAGCAGACCGGGACAGGGGATCCCTGGGGCCAACGTCCTGACTTTC,CASRPGQGIPGANVLTF
-,-,TRBJ1-4,TRBV7-2,TGTGCCAGCACCCAGGGACTTAATGAAAAACTGTTTTTT,CASTQGLNEKLFF
-,-,TRBJ1-1,TRBV3-1/TRBV3-2,TGTGCCAGCAGCTACACGGGGGGAGGCACTGAAGCTTTCTTT,CASSYTGGGTEAFF
-,few,TRBJ2-2,TRBV12-3/TRBV12-4,TGTGCCAGCAGCATCGACAGAGGCGGGGAGCTGTTTTTT,CASSIDRGGELFF
-,once,TRBJ2-1,TRBV6-5,TGTGCCAGCTCCCCACAGGGAGGGTACAATGAGCAGTTCTTC,CASSPQGGYNEQFF
-,-,TRBJ2-1,TRBV6-5,TGTGCCAGCAGTTACGGCTTCACTAAAGGCAATGAGCAGTTCTTC,CASSYGFTKGNEQFF
TRBD1,-,TRBJ1-2,TRBV19,TGTGCCAGTAGCCTCGGACAGGCCACTAACTATGGCTACACCTTC,CASSLGQATNYGYTF
-,-,TRBJ2-2,TRBV5-4,TGTGCCAGCAGCTTGGGGCAGAACACCGGGGAGCTGTTTTTT,CASSLGQNTGELFF
-,once,TRBJ1-3,TRBV6-5,TGTGCCAGCAGTTACTGGGGCAGCAGCTCTGGAAACACCATATATTTT,CASSYWGSSSGNTIYF
TRBD2,once,TRBJ2-7,TRBV10-3,TGTGCCATCAGACCCGGGACTAGCGGGAGTGGGGAGCAGTACTTC,CAIRPGTSGSGEQYF
-,-,TRBJ2-2,TRBV21-1,TGTGCCAGCAGCACGCTAGCGGGTCAACCTAGGGACACCGGGGAGCTGTTTTTT,CASSTLAGQPRDTGELFF
-,-,TRBJ2-5,TRBV20-1,TGCAGTGCTAGAGTAGTGCAGACCCAGTACTTC,CSARVVQTQYF
TRBD1,-,TRBJ2-3,TRBV6-6,TGTGCCAGCACTACAGGGGGGTGGGGAGATACGCAGTATTTT,CASTTGGWGDTQYF
TRBD1,-,TRBJ2-2,TRBV28,TGTGCCAGCAGAAAGGGACAGGGGTCCGGGGAGCTGTTTTTT,CASRKGQGSGELFF
-,-,TRBJ1-5,TRBV12-3/TRBV12-4,TGTGCCAGCAGTTTAGAGGGGGCCCAGCATTTT,CASSLEGAQHF
TRBD1,-,TRBJ1-1,TRBV29-1,TGCAGCGTTGGGGCAACAGGGGCTCGAGGAACTGAAGCTTTCTTT,CSVGATGARGTEAFF
-,-,TRBJ1-1,TRBV5-4,TGTGCCAGCAGCCCTTTAAGGACTGCTGAAACTGAAGCTTTCTTT,CASSPLRTAETEAFF
-,-,TRBJ2-1,TRBV11-2,TGTGCCAGCAGCTTAGTTGGCAACTACAATGAGCAGTTCTTC,CASSLVGNYNEQFF
TRBD1,-,TRBJ2-7,TRBV7-8,TGTGCCAGCAGCTCCAGGGGGCGAAGGGAGCAGTACTTC,CASSSRGRREQYF
TRBD1,-,TRBJ2-7,TRBV6-5,TGTGCCAGCAGTTCTTCACGGACAGGGGGCTACGAGCAGTACTTC,CASSSSRTGGYEQYF
TRBD2,-,TRBJ2-3,TRBV7-9,TGTGCCAGCAGCTTAGTCGGGGGGGCCGGAACAGATACGCAGTATTTT,CASSLVGGAGTDTQYF
-,-,TRBJ2-7,TRBV7-9,TGTGCCAGCAGCTTAGGCCAGGGGTTGTACGAGCAGTACTTC,CASSLGQGLYEQYF
-,-,TRBJ2-3,TRBV28,TGTGCCAGCAGTTCGGGCACAGATACGCAGTATTTT,CASSSGTDTQYF
TRBD1,-,TRBJ2-6,TRBV14,TGTGCCAGCAGCCAGAGGACAGGGGGCCTCTCTGGGGCCAACGTCCTGACTTTC,CASSQRTGGLSGANVLTF
-,-,TRBJ1-1,TRBV6-5,TGTGCCAGCAGTTACTCGAGGAGAGGCGTGAACACTGAAGCTTTCTTT,CASSYSRRGVNTEAFF